These 5 T cell receptor beta chains originate from one sample sequenced in a study of cytomegalovirus exposure and HLA in healthy donors. Amplification used 60 Vbeta primers and 13 Jbeta primers. Some clones are missing from TCRdb's copy, which holds only in-frame ones; the method was immunoSEQ multiplex PCR. This table has about 130,000 clones, 75% to 85% appearing once. The source material was PBMCs. All receptors derive from a woman in her 50s in good health and CMV-seropositive.

The genes are TRBV5-1 and TRBJ1-6; a weak D match, TRBD1 (5 bases). V dropped 2 bases and J dropped 7 bases, with 16 bases sitting between them. CDR1 SGHRS and CDR2 YFSETQ come from the germline V gene. This CDR3 is built from 16 residues. CDR3 sequence reads: CASSLTGQSLNSPLHF. CDR3 sequence (DNA): TGCGCCAGCAGCTTAACAGGCCAATCCTTAAATTCACCCCTCCACTTT.

To note about this clone: Other DNA sequences within the sample encode an identical CDR3. The V and J genes are TRBV11-3 and TRBJ1-1, with 7 bases lining up with TRBD1. CDR3 length: 14 amino acids. The V and J ends lost 5 bases and 1 base, in that order; junction bases with no gene match: 4. Germline lookup yields CDR1 SGHNT and CDR2 YENEEA. Written as DNA, the CDR3 is TGTGCCAGCAGCCTCCAGGGGGGGAACACTGAAGCTTTCTTT. This gives the protein CASSLQGGNTEAFF.

The V gene is TRBV7-8, the J gene TRBJ2-5, with unresolved D. TRBJ2-7 explains the end of the DNA better; the J call may be wrong. This CDR3 has 13 amino acids. Germline-derived CDR1 and CDR2 are SGHVS and FQNEAQ. The chain's CDR3 is CASSLAVPYEQYF. CDR3 bases: TGTGCCAGCAGCTTAGCAGTCCCCTACGAGCAGTACTTC.

Points on this clone: One end of the junction is discordant with germline, which a read error may explain. The chain joins TRBV7-7 to TRBJ2-3; TRBD2 matches 8 bases. Germline assignment: CDR1 SSHAT and CDR2 FNYEAQ (reference sequence). The length of the CDR3 is 15 residues. Here the CDR3 DNA reads TGTGCTAGCAGCCCCAGCGGGGGAGGGGAAGATACGCAGTATTTT. Translation gives CASSPSGGGEDTQYF.

Here the CDR3 reads CASSSRLAVRTDTQYF. The CDR3 DNA reads TGTGCCAGCAGCTCGAGACTAGCGGTACGCACAGATACGCAGTATTTT. The chain carries TRBV13 and TRBJ2-3; 9 positions match TRBD2. CDR1 and CDR2 (germline): PRHDT, FYEKMQ (reference sequence). Trimming removed 4 bases from V and 1 base from J; junction bases left unmatched: 6. The CDR3 has 16 residues.